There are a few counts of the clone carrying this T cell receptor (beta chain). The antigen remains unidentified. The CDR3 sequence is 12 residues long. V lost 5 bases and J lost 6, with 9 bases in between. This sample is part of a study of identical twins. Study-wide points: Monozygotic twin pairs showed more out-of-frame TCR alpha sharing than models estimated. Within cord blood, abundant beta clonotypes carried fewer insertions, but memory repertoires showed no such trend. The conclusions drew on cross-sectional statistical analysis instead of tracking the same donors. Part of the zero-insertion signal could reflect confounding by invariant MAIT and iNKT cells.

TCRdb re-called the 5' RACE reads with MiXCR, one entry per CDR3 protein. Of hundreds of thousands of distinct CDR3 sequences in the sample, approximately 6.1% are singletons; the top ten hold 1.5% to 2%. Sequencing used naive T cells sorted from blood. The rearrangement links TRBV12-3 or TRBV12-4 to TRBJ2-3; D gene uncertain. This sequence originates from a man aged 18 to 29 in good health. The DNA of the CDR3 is TGTGCCAGCAGTCATCCCGAGGATACGCAGTATTTT. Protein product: CASSHPEDTQYF.